The TCR beta chain described here comes from a study of cytotoxic CD8 clonotypes in ibrutinib-treated CLL (dated by TCRdb to about 2021). Turning to the overall study: In this cohort, some 16 patients were treatment-naive and approximately ten were relapsed/refractory, while some 18 had unmutated IGHV. Responses were partial in 25 or so patients and complete in 2; after median about 63 months follow-up, around 15 stayed in remission and 12 progressed. Samples at response were collected after a median of roughly twelve months of treatment, with a range of about 6 to 40 months. On average, each sample had roughly 260,000 productive templates and roughly 95,000 productive rearrangements. Longitudinal samples were obtainable from about 30% of the 86 participants in the trial. Cryopreserved peripheral blood mononuclear cells were collected before treatment, at response, and at either disease progression or sustained remission. Patients were still on ibrutinib when every remission and progressive disease sample was collected. Broad study findings and their caveats: Sampling times were not matched between sustained-remission and progressing patients, and lymph node repertoires were not studied. Clonality increased at ibrutinib response, stayed stable in sustained remission, and fell back toward baseline at progression. Public clonotypes were found to be uncommon and were observed to contract or remain stable during treatment; the increase in clonality was shown to reflect expansion of private clonotypes at ibrutinib response. At baseline, clonality was higher than in age-matched healthy donors and showed a strong correlation with circulating CD8+ T-cell counts.

Remarks on this clone: This receptor's antigen is unknown. Base qualities were left out, and no much larger clone turns up one base away.

Per the publication, the time point label means: eleven to twelve months on ibrutinib. For TCR beta library preparation, roughly 1.8 micrograms of genomic DNA was extracted from cryopreserved PBMCs. High-throughput TCR beta sequencing was performed on longitudinal blood samples from CLL patients receiving ibrutinib monotherapy. The patients were enrolled in a single-center, open-label phase 2 trial of ibrutinib monotherapy. The goal of deep resolution MiSeq sequencing was a depth between 1 in 1 million and 1 in 200,000 T cells, and coverage averaged 10x per clonotype. TCR beta libraries were generated with the immunoSEQ hsTCRB Kit. The study's processing was this. The data were analyzed with ImmunoSEQ Analyzer and ImmunoSEQ Data Assistant, and V, D and J gene assignments followed IMGT definitions. Clonality was computed as one minus normalized Shannon entropy of productive rearrangement frequencies, ranging from 0 to 1. Only overrepresented clonotypes making up at least 0.05% of the repertoire of each patient were included in the public clonotype analysis. Around 12 age-matched healthy donor repertoires from immuneACCESS were used as controls for clonality. In its TCRdb copy, this immuneACCESS table keeps in-frame sequences only and misses some clones. Where compared with another copy, unresolved V genes explain less than half of these, and the others have no known cause. The V and J calls and the clone size are those of that table, but D and trimming were determined from the DNA. This sample gives more than 140,000 clones in total; 60% to 80% of them show up just once. The ten biggest clones cover around 30% of the sample.

CDR1 and CDR2 (MDHEN, SYDVKM) derive from the germline V gene. Taken from cysteine to phenylalanine, the CDR3 has 14 residues. The sequence is cut down to CDR3 DNA, 42 bases in frame from base 1. The V end gives up 6 bases and the J end 4 bases, leaving 4 bases in the junction not matched to a gene. The chain is assembled from TRBV28 and TRBJ1-1, and TRBD1 matches 11 of the central bases. The sequence derives from a human donor with chronic lymphocytic leukemia. The sample in question was PBMCs, obtained after 12 months of ibrutinib treatment. The nucleotide sequence reads as follows: TGTGCCAGCAGAATCGGGACAGGGGGCACTGAAGCTTTCTTT. This is translated as CASRIGTGGTEAFF.